These 15 T cell receptor beta chains share one sample of origin, sequenced in a study of CD8 T cells in Susac syndrome. RNA, at 0.5 to 1 ug, was reverse transcribed with random hexamers. TCRdb re-derived calls from the immunoSEQ multiplex PCR reads in MiXCR, one entry per CDR3 protein. The table has around 130,000 distinct CDR3 sequences, 90% to 95% seen once. Source material: CD4+ T cells from PBMCs. The receptors were sampled from a human donor in good health.

V usage is TRBV7-8 and J usage is TRBJ2-1, with a possible D match to TRBD1 (6 bases). The CDR3 loop spans 16 amino acids. Trimming removed 0 bases from V and 1 base from J, with 10 bases in between. From germline, CDR1 is SGHVS and CDR2 FQNEAQ. This chain's CDR3 is CASSLAGGKSYNEQFF. The CDR3 DNA follows: TGTGCCAGCAGCTTAGCTGGGGGCAAGTCCTACAATGAGCAGTTCTTC. Using reference TRBV7-8 and TRBJ2-1 for the parts outside the CDR3, the full variable domain is GAGVSQSPRYKVAKRGQDVALRCDPISGHVSLFWYQQALGQGPEFLTYFQNEAQLDKSGLPSDRFFAERPEGSVSTLKIQRTQQEDSAVYLCASSLAGGKSYNEQFFGPGTRLTVL.

The gene calls are TRBV6-2 or TRBV6-3 and TRBJ1-5, with unresolved D. Per the germline V gene, CDR1 is MNHEY and CDR2 is SVGEGT. This CDR3 is built from 13 residues. Trimming shortened V by 5 bases and J by 5 bases, and 10 bases separated the two germline ends. CDR3: CASSSRGHQPQHF. In DNA, the CDR3 is TGTGCCAGCAGTAGCAGAGGGCATCAGCCCCAGCATTTT.

V is TRBV7-9 and J is TRBJ2-7; D assignment may be TRBD1 or TRBD2 (5 bases each). The CDR3 has 13 amino acids. CDR1 and CDR2 from the germline V gene are SEHNR and FQNEAQ (reference sequence). Trimming cost V 5 bases and J 4 bases, with 12 bases left between them. Written as DNA, the CDR3 is TGTGCCAGCAGCGCTCCGGGGCAGTACGAGCAGTACTTC. Amino acids: CASSAPGQYEQYF.

The chain employs TRBV6-5 and TRBJ1-2; maybe TRBD1 (5 bases). Germline lookup yields CDR1 MNHEY and CDR2 SVGAGI. The CDR3 is 12 residues long. The V and J ends lost 6 bases and 8 bases respectively, with 13 bases between them. For the CDR3, the DNA is TGTGCCAGCAGACTCCTTTGGGGCGGCTACACCTTC. Protein sequence: CASRLLWGGYTF.

This chain joins TRBV6-5 and TRBJ2-5; TRBD1 agrees at 7 bases. The CDR3 length is 17 residues. V shed 4 bases, J shed 4 bases, and the junction held 15 bases outside the gene matches. Germline-derived CDR1 and CDR2 are MNHEY and SVGAGI. DNA for the CDR3: TGTGCCAGCAGTTCACTCAGGGGGTGGGGGCGGCGAGAGACCCAGTACTTC. It specifies CASSSLRGWGRRETQYF.

This clonotype has a single count. The CDR3 DNA sequence: TGTGCCAGCAGCTCCGGACTAGCGGGGCAGTATTTT. The encoded protein is CASSSGLAGQYF. The V call is TRBV7-9, the J call TRBJ2-3, with 11 bases lining up with TRBD2. J lost 11 bases, V lost 4 bases, and 2 bases had no gene match. The CDR3 consists of 12 residues. The V gene's germline CDR1 is SEHNR and CDR2 FQNEAQ (reference sequence).

This chain links TRBV6-6 with TRBJ2-1; 7 bases are a match to TRBD2. The ends lost 6 bases at V and 2 bases at J; junction bases unmatched: 7. The CDR3 extends over 15 amino acids. Germline V gene lookup returns CDR1 MNHNY and CDR2 SVGAGI (reference sequence). For the CDR3, the DNA is TGTGCCAGCAGGCCCCCTAGCGGAACCTACAATGAGCAGTTCTTC. Translated: CASRPPSGTYNEQFF.

The gene calls are TRBV19 and TRBJ2-7; D gene ambiguous. The V end was cut by 3 bases, the J end by 0 bases, with 12 bases between. Germline V lookup: CDR1 LNHDA, CDR2 SQIVND (reference sequence). There are 15 residues in the CDR3. The CDR3 sequence is CASSIGNQNSYEQYF. The CDR3 nucleotides are TGTGCCAGTAGTATTGGGAACCAAAACTCCTACGAGCAGTACTTC. The full variable domain, with the rest looked up from reference TRBV19 and TRBJ2-7, is DGGITQSPKYLFRKEGQNVTLSCEQNLNHDAMYWYRQDPGQGLRLIYYSQIVNDFQKGDIAEGYSVSREKKESFPLTVTSAQKNPTAFYLCASSIGNQNSYEQYFGPGTRLTVT.

The rearrangement joins TRBV13 to TRBJ2-4, with D possibly TRBD2 on 6 matching bases. There are 16 residues in the CDR3. In germline, CDR1 is PRHDT, CDR2 FYEKMQ (reference sequence). Trimming removed 5 bases at V and 2 bases at J, with 16 bases between. The DNA of the CDR3 is TGTGCCAGCAGCCGTCGGGGTAGCGGTTCCAAAAACATTCAGTACTTC. This encodes CASSRRGSGSKNIQYF.

The chain recombines TRBV29-1 with TRBJ2-1; D uncertain. The CDR3 has 10 amino acids. The germline gives CDR1 SQVTM, CDR2 ANQGSEA. Trimming shortened V by 2 bases and J by 6 bases, and 2 bases separated the two germline ends. CDR3 nucleotides: TGCAGCGTTGAATCCAATGAGCAGTTCTTC. The encoded protein is CSVESNEQFF.

This rearrangement joins TRBV30 to TRBJ1-1; D is unresolved. V lost 2 bases, J lost 5 bases, and 3 bases lay in between. CDR1 and CDR2 from the germline V gene are GTSNPN and SVGIG (reference sequence). The CDR3 has 10 amino acids. Here the CDR3 reads CAWSRTEAFF. CDR3 in DNA: TGTGCCTGGAGTCGGACTGAAGCTTTCTTT. The full variable domain, completed using reference TRBV30 and TRBJ1-1, is SQTIHQWPATLVQPVGSPLSLECTVEGTSNPNLYWYRQAAGRGLQLLFYSVGIGQISSEVPQNLSASRPQDRQFILSSKKLLLSDSGFYLCAWSRTEAFFGQGTRLTVV.

The chain has TRBV7-6 and TRBJ2-7; 9 nucleotides align to TRBD1. Germline values: CDR1 SGHVS, CDR2 FNYEAQ. With 3 bases clipped from V and 2 bases from J, the junction kept 8 bases outside the gene matches. The CDR3 totals 16 residues. The CDR3, as DNA: TGTGCCAGCAGCTTCGGGATTGGGACAGGGACCTACGAGCAGTACTTC. It specifies CASSFGIGTGTYEQYF.

This clonotype was found once. The chain carries TRBV2 and TRBJ2-1; 7 positions match TRBD2. Germline-derived CDR1 and CDR2 are SNHLY and FYNNEI. This CDR3 spans 15 amino acids. The ends lost 7 bases at V and 0 bases at J; junction bases unmatched: 6. The DNA for the CDR3 is TGTGCCAGCACTCGTGGGAGGGACTCCTACAATGAGCAGTTCTTC. Translating it yields CASTRGRDSYNEQFF.

This chain joins TRBV11-2 and TRBJ2-7, with D hard to call. CDR3 length equals 14 residues. Germline values: CDR1 SGHAT, CDR2 FQNNGV. V lost 5 bases to trimming and J lost 5 bases, with 16 bases between them. The CDR3 coding sequence is TGTGCCAGCAGCCCTAGGGTTAAAGGGAACGAGCAGTACTTC. Protein: CASSPRVKGNEQYF. The variable domain in full, completed from reference TRBV11-2 and TRBJ2-7, reads EAGVAQSPRYKIIEKRQSVAFWCNPISGHATLYWYQQILGQGPKLLIQFQNNGVVDDSQLPKDRFSAERLKGVDSTLKIQPAKLEDSAVYLCASSPRVKGNEQYFGPGTRLTVT.

This clonotype was seen only once. The rearrangement links TRBV19 to TRBJ2-3, with a weak D call TRBD2 (6 bases). This CDR3 is 15 amino acids long. V gave up 3 bases and J gave up 3 bases, with 13 bases separating them. In germline, CDR1 is LNHDA, CDR2 SQIVND (reference sequence). CDR3 coding DNA: TGTGCCAGTAGTATCCGTTCTAGCGTTACAGATACGCAGTATTTT. Protein sequence: CASSIRSSVTDTQYF.